These T cell receptor beta chains were read from a single sample in a study of Graves' ophthalmopathy and Graves' hyperthyroidism. TCRdb re-analysed the multiplex PCR reads in MiXCR, keeping a single row per CDR3 protein. The sample contains 680,000 or so distinct CDR3 sequences, over 20% of which appear only once. What was sequenced was peripheral blood. The source of these receptors is a woman aged 18-35 years with stable Graves' hyperthyroidism. Some clones in this sample may be carry-over from other donors' samples. Each CDR3 is given with its conserved first and last residue. D genes are given only for firm matches. Some rows have no size entry. The others give once, few or many, or a class for an expanded clone.

V	J	D	size	DNA	CDR3
TRBV2	TRBJ2-4	TRBD1	many	TGTGCCACTGGGACAGCCTTAGCCAAAAACATTCAGTACTTC	CATGTALAKNIQYF
TRBV5-1	TRBJ2-7	.	many	TGCGCCAGCAGCTTGTACAATACAGTCGGCCGGAACGAGCAGTACTTC	CASSLYNTVGRNEQYF
TRBV18	TRBJ1-5	.	.	TGTGCCAGCTCACCCCGGGACACAGATCAGCCCCAGCATTTT	CASSPRDTDQPQHF
TRBV5-1	TRBJ1-1	.	many	TGCGCCAGCAGCTTAATGGACACATTGAACACTGAAGCTTTCTTT	CASSLMDTLNTEAFF
TRBV12-3/TRBV12-4	TRBJ1-5	.	.	TGTGCCAGCAGTCGAAGACAGACACCAGGCAATCAGCCCCAGCATTTT	CASSRRQTPGNQPQHF
TRBV2	TRBJ2-7	TRBD1	many	TGTGCCAGCAGGATACCGGGACAGGGACCGTACGAGCAGTACTTC	CASRIPGQGPYEQYF
TRBV30	TRBJ2-4	TRBD1	few	TGTGCCTGGAAAGGGACAGGTGCCTTCAGGACCAAAAACATTCAGTACTTC	CAWKGTGAFRTKNIQYF
TRBV28	TRBJ2-2	.	many	TGTGCCCTGGAGGCGGGAAACACCGGGGAGCTGTTTTTT	CALEAGNTGELFF
TRBV20-1	TRBJ2-5	.	many	TGCAGTGCCTTAACCCAGGGCATCGGAGAGACCCAGTACTTC	CSALTQGIGETQYF
TRBV6-1	TRBJ2-7	.	few	TGTGCCAGCAGACCCGAGCGGGTCGGGTCGTACTTC	CASRPERVGSYF
TRBV6-5	TRBJ2-7	.	.	TGTGCCAGCAGTTACCTAAGGGACTCCCCCTACGAGCAGTACTTC	CASSYLRDSPYEQYF
TRBV11-2	TRBJ2-7	.	many	TGTGCCAGCAGCTTAGGACACGTCAGGGTAGCGCTTCCCTACGAGCAGTACTTC	CASSLGHVRVALPYEQYF
TRBV27	TRBJ2-7	.	many	TGTGCCAGCAGTAACGCGGACAGCTGGGCCTACGAGCAGTACTTC	CASSNADSWAYEQYF
TRBV6-5	TRBJ2-7	TRBD2	.	TGTGCCAGCAGTTCCATCGCGGGGGTCCCCGACGAGCAGTACTTC	CASSSIAGVPDEQYF
TRBV29-1	TRBJ1-2	.	few	TGCAGCGTTATACCGGGGCCAGCTAACTATGGCTACACCTTC	CSVIPGPANYGYTF
TRBV6-1	TRBJ1-6	.	once	TGTGCCAGCAGTGTACAGATTTTTATGGATTCACCCCTCCACTTT	CASSVQIFMDSPLHF
TRBV9	TRBJ1-5	TRBD1	.	TGTGCCAGCAGCCCGGACAGGGAGGATCAGCCCCAGCATTTT	CASSPDREDQPQHF
TRBV6-5	TRBJ1-2	.	few	TGTGCCAGCAGTTCCCAGGCGGTCTCTGGCTACACCTTC	CASSSQAVSGYTF
TRBV28	TRBJ2-5	TRBD2	.	TGTGCCAGCAGTATTCGACTAGCGGGAACCCAAGAGACCCTGTACTTC	CASSIRLAGTQETLYF
TRBV6-2/TRBV6-3	TRBJ1-2	.	.	TGTGCCAGCAGTTCGGCAGGAGGCTACACCTTC	CASSSAGGYTF
TRBV28	TRBJ1-2	TRBD1	.	TGTGCCAGCAGCCTAGGCATAGGGACAGTCTATGGCTACACCTTC	CASSLGIGTVYGYTF
TRBV12-3/TRBV12-4	TRBJ1-2	.	few	TGTGCCAGCAGTTTAGAAGGGTGGGACTATGGCTACACCTTC	CASSLEGWDYGYTF
TRBV20-1	TRBJ2-7	TRBD1	.	TGCAGTGCTAGAGGAGGTTTGGGACAGGAGACCTACGAGCAGTACTTC	CSARGGLGQETYEQYF
TRBV4-1	TRBJ1-6	TRBD1	many	TGCGCCAGCAGCTATGACAGGGGAGAACATAATTCACCCCTCCACTTT	CASSYDRGEHNSPLHF
TRBV29-1	TRBJ1-2	.	.	TGCAGCGTTGAAGATGCGGCCTATGGCTACACCTTC	CSVEDAAYGYTF
TRBV27	TRBJ1-2	TRBD1	.	TGTGCCAGCAGTACGATACAGGGGGCAAAGGATGGCTACACCTTC	CASSTIQGAKDGYTF
TRBV25-1	TRBJ2-7	.	.	TGTGCCAGCAGTGACGCGGGACGGACCACCTACGAGCAGTACTTC	CASSDAGRTTYEQYF
TRBV12-3/TRBV12-4	TRBJ2-7	TRBD1	many	TGTGCCAGCAGTTTATCCCGACAGGGGGCCTACGAGCAGTACTTC	CASSLSRQGAYEQYF
TRBV4-1	TRBJ1-3	TRBD1	few	TGCGCCAGCAGCCAGCTCGGACAGGGCTCTGGAAACACCATATATTTT	CASSQLGQGSGNTIYF
TRBV6-5	TRBJ2-7	.	.	TGTGCCAGCAGTTACCAGGGGGCTAGCGGGTCCTACGAGCAGTACTTC	CASSYQGASGSYEQYF
TRBV3-1	TRBJ1-3	TRBD1	.	TGTGCCAGCAGCCCCCGACGGACAGGGAGAGGAAACACCATATATTTT	CASSPRRTGRGNTIYF
TRBV10-3	TRBJ1-1	.	many	TGTGCCATCAGGGGTGACCCTAACGCTGAAGCTTTCTTT	CAIRGDPNAEAFF
TRBV12-3/TRBV12-4	TRBJ1-2	.	few	TGTGCCAGCAGCCTGGGACGGCAATTTAACTATGGCTACACCTTC	CASSLGRQFNYGYTF
TRBV19	TRBJ1-1	TRBD1	many	TGTGCCAGCACGCGAGCGTGGGGGACAGGAGTTATGAACACTGAAGCTTTCTTT	CASTRAWGTGVMNTEAFF
TRBV12-3/TRBV12-4	TRBJ2-7	.	.	TGTGCCAGCAGTTCCAGGACATTCCGCTCCTACGAGCAGTACTTC	CASSSRTFRSYEQYF
TRBV20-1	TRBJ1-2	TRBD1	.	TGCAGTGCTTCGACAGGGCGGAATGGCTACACCTTC	CSASTGRNGYTF
TRBV15	TRBJ2-7	.	.	TGTGCCACCAGCAGAGATTTCGCAGGGCGCGACGAGCAGTACTTC	CATSRDFAGRDEQYF
TRBV29-1	TRBJ1-1	.	.	TGCAGCCCGGAGGCATCCACTGAAGCTTTCTTT	CSPEASTEAFF
TRBV6-1	TRBJ1-1	.	.	TGTGCCAGCAGTGAAGCGTGGGGGTTGATGAACACTGAAGCTTTCTTT	CASSEAWGLMNTEAFF
TRBV19	TRBJ1-5	.	.	TGTGCCAGTAGTATGCAGGCTAGCAATCAGCCCCAGCATTTT	CASSMQASNQPQHF
TRBV28	TRBJ2-7	TRBD2	many	TGTGCCAGCAGTTTATGGAGCGGGAGTACCTACGAGCAGTACTTC	CASSLWSGSTYEQYF
TRBV29-1	TRBJ1-1	.	many	TGCAGCGTTGTAGAGGACAGTATGAACACTGAAGCTTTCTTT	CSVVEDSMNTEAFF
TRBV28	TRBJ1-2	.	.	TGTGCCAGCAGTGAAGTAGGAGAAAACTATGACTACACCTTC	CASSEVGENYDYTF